This TCR beta chain was retrieved from a study of blood T cell repertoires in COVID-19. The V gene's germline CDR1 is MDHEN and CDR2 SYDVKM. There are 13 residues in the CDR3. Trimming stripped 6 bases from V and 6 bases from J, with 14 bases between. The protocol was immunoSEQ multiplex PCR, while the TCRdb copy is restricted to in-frame clones and leaves out a portion. The top ten clones hold approximately 7% of a sample with tens of thousands of clones, around 90% of them seen once. The chain combines TRBV28 with TRBJ1-1, with D unclear. Specimen: peripheral blood. The receptor comes from a man younger than 30 with COVID-19, enrolled during active disease. In DNA form, the CDR3 reads TGTGCCAGCAGAACCGAGCGGAGAGCTGAAGCTTTCTTT. Protein product: CASRTERRAEAFF.